This TCR beta chain was sequenced in a study of OX40 agonist ivuxolimab in advanced cancers. For the study in its entirety: Ivuxolimab was a fully human IgG2 agonistic monoclonal antibody targeting the costimulatory receptor OX40 (CD134). The paper describes the monotherapy dose-escalation part (N of about 54 patients) of the phase I trial of ivuxolimab. Of the approximately 54 patients in dose escalation, 19 had hepatocellular carcinoma, approximately 15 had melanoma, 9 had renal cell carcinoma and 9 had head and neck cancer. Three dose-escalation patients achieved partial responses, one with hepatocellular carcinoma and two with cutaneous melanoma. Prior anti-PD-1, anti-PD-L1 or anti-CTLA-4 therapy was permitted, and checkpoint inhibitors had been received by roughly 40% of dose-escalation patients. A male proportion of 70% to 90% and a mean age of approximately 55 years, ranging from 23 to 79, were recorded for the dose-escalation cohort. Intravenous ivuxolimab was administered to patients every 2 weeks at six dose levels: 0.01, 0.1, 0.3, 1.5, 3 and 10 mg/kg. Peripheral TCRbeta sequencing was intended to test whether TCR sequence diversity was altered and clonal T-cell expansion was caused by ivuxolimab. Summary of the overall study and its limitations: On average, CD8+ T cells showed more expanded clones than CD4+ T cells after ivuxolimab. Which antigens the clonally expanded peripheral T cells were specific for was not determined. In the 0.1-3.0 mg/kg groups, partial responders had among the lowest normalized peripheral clonal expansion, particularly in CD8+ T cells. Low levels of normalized T-cell clonal expansion were also seen in some nonresponding patients. At doses from 0.1 to 3.0 mg/kg, clonal expansion was seen in both CD4+ and CD8+ blood T cells between baseline and week 6.

The trial excluded patients who had a history of autoimmune disease or were on systemic immunosuppression. Peripheral blood for TCR sequencing was collected from all dose cohorts at baseline, on cycle 4 day 1, and on cycle 7 day 1. The samples were drawn from a first-in-human, open-label, multicenter phase I dose-escalation trial of ivuxolimab. Adults with locally advanced or metastatic head and neck squamous cell, hepatocellular, melanoma or renal cell carcinoma were enrolled in the trial. CD4+ and CD8+ T cells were sorted separately from peripheral blood before TCR sequencing. For sequencing of the TCRbeta CDR3 region, genomic DNA was extracted from the sorted cells. The immunoSEQ Assay was used for sequencing of TCRbeta CDR3 regions. TCRdb stores this immuneACCESS table with in-frame sequences only. Part of the clones is absent; in the studies checked, under half of the shortfall reflects unresolved V genes, and no reason is known for the rest. The sample table holds roughly 47,000 clones, of which roughly 90% were seen once. The ten largest clones take up 10% to 15% of the sample.

Measured from the cysteine to the phenylalanine, the CDR3 is 15 residues long. CDR3 DNA is the only sequence kept; it has 45 bases, read in frame from the first base. The CDR1 and CDR2 encoded by the germline V gene are SNHLY and FYNNEI. Ends trimmed: V by 3 bases, J by 4 bases; bases unmatched to a gene: 6. Based on its abundance in the sample, this clone is medium-sized (0.01 to 0.1%). The antigen it binds to is not known. No base quality information exists; no much larger clone differs at one position. Rearrangement joined TRBV2 to TRBJ2-5; 9 bases in the middle match TRBD2. Material: CD4+ or CD8+ T cells sorted from blood, obtained in a trial of the OX40 agonist ivuxolimab. The receptor was isolated from an adult with an advanced solid tumor such as melanoma, head and neck, liver or kidney cancer. The nucleotides read TGTGCCAGCAGTGATTTAGCGGGAGTTGCAGAGACCCAGTACTTC. Its translation is CASSDLAGVAETQYF.